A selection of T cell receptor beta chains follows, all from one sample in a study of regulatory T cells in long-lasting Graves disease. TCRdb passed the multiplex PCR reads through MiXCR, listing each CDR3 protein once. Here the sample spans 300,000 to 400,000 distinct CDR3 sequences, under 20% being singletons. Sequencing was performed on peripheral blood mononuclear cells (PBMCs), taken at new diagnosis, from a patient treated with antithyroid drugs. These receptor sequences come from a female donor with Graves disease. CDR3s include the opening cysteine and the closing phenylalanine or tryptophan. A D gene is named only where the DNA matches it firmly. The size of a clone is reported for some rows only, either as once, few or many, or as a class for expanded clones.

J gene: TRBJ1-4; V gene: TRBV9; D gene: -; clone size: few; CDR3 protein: CASSKEGNGNEKLFF; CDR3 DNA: TGTGCCAGCAGCAAAGAGGGGAACGGGAATGAAAAACTGTTTTTT
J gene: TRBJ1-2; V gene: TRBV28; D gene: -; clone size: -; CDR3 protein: CASSPSTHRDGYTF; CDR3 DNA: TGTGCCAGCAGTCCGTCAACCCACAGGGATGGCTACACCTTC
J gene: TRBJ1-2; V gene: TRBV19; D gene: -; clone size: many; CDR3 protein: CASSIGGNGYTF; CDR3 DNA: TGTGCCAGTAGTATAGGAGGGAATGGCTACACCTTC
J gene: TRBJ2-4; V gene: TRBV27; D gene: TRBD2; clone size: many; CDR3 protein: CASKPRVAGGTKNIQYF; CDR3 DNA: TGTGCCAGCAAGCCTCGAGTAGCGGGAGGGACCAAAAACATTCAGTACTTC
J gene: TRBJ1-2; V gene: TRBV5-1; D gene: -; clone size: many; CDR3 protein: CASSLAGFAGRGVGFLHGYTF; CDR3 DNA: TGCGCCAGCAGCTTGGCCGGTTTTGCTGGCAGGGGCGTAGGTTTTTTGCATGGCTACACCTTC
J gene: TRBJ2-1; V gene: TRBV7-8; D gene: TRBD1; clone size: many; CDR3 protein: CASSPGQGRINEQFF; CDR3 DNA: TGTGCCAGCAGCCCGGGACAGGGAAGAATCAATGAGCAGTTCTTC
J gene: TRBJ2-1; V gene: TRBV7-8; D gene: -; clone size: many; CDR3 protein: CASSLDGGGNEQFF; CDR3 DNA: TGTGCCAGCAGCTTAGACGGAGGGGGCAATGAGCAGTTCTTC
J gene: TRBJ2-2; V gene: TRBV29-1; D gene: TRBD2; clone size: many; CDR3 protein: CSVGRTSGRWGTGELFF; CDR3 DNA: TGCAGCGTTGGGAGGACTAGCGGGAGGTGGGGCACCGGGGAGCTGTTTTTT
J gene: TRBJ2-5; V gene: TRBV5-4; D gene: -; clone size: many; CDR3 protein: CASSLELQETQYF; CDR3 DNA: TGTGCCAGCAGCTTGGAACTTCAAGAGACCCAGTACTTC
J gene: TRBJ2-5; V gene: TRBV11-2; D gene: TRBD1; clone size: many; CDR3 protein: CASLPPGGGETQYF; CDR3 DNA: TGTGCCAGCCTCCCCCCAGGGGGCGGCGAGACCCAGTACTTC
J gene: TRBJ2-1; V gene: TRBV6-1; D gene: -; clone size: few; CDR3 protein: CASSRQPGGSLYNEQFF; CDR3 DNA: TGTGCCAGCAGCCGTCAGCCAGGCGGGTCACTGTACAATGAGCAGTTCTTC
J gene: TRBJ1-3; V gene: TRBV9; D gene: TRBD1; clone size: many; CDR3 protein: CASSPGGRDTIYF; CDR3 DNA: TGTGCCAGCAGCCCAGGGGGCCGGGACACCATATATTTT
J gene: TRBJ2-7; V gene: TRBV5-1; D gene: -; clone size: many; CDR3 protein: CASSLAMAYEQYF; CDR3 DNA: TGCGCCAGCAGCTTGGCCATGGCCTACGAGCAGTACTTC
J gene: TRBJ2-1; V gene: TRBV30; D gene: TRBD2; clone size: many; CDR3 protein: CATPWAGGPHEQFF; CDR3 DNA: TGTGCCACCCCGTGGGCGGGAGGGCCGCATGAGCAGTTCTTC
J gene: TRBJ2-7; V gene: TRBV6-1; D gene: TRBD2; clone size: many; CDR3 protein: CASSEAVGGYYEQYF; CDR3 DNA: TGTGCCAGCAGTGAAGCGGTGGGAGGGTACTACGAGCAGTACTTC
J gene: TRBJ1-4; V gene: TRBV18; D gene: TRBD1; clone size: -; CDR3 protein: CASSRTGEAEKLFF; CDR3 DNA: TGTGCCAGCTCACGGACAGGCGAGGCCGAAAAACTGTTTTTT
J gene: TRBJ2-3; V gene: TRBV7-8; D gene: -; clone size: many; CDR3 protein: CASSLATGQTDTQYF; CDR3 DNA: TGTGCCAGCAGCTTAGCCACAGGACAGACAGATACGCAGTATTTT
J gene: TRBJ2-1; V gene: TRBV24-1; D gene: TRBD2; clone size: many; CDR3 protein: CATSGGRAVDEQFF; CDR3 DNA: TGTGCCACCAGTGGAGGGAGGGCCGTGGATGAGCAGTTCTTC
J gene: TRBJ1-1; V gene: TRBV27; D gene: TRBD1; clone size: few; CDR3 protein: CASRGTGTGMNTEAFF; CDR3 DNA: TGTGCCAGCAGGGGGACCGGGACAGGCATGAACACTGAAGCTTTCTTT
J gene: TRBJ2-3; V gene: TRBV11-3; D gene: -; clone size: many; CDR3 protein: CASGTDTQYF; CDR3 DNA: TGTGCCAGCGGGACAGATACGCAGTATTTT
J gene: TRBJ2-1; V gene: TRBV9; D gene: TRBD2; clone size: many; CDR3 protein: CASSVSTSGLYNEQFF; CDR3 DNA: TGTGCCAGCAGCGTAAGTACTAGCGGTTTATACAATGAGCAGTTCTTC
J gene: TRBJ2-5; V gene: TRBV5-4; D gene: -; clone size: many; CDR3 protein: CASSQTTAPTQYF; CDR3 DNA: TGTGCCAGCAGCCAAACGACGGCTCCGACCCAGTACTTC
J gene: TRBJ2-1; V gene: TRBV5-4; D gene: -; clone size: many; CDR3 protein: CASSLGAESSYNEQFF; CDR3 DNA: TGTGCCAGCAGCTTGGGAGCGGAGAGCTCCTACAATGAGCAGTTCTTC